This T cell receptor beta chain was profiled in a study of breast tumors, draining lymph nodes, adjacent tissues. TCRdb processed the multiplex PCR reads anew with MiXCR; each CDR3 protein has one entry. This table holds about 130,000 distinct CDR3 sequences, 20% found once. Samples came from axillary lymph nodes draining the breast cancer. V was clipped by 3 bases and J by 6 bases, with 21 bases between them. The V gene's germline CDR1 is LGHDT and CDR2 YNNKEL (reference sequence). The CDR3 totals 16 residues. At least ten counts were recorded for this clonotype. The V call is TRBV3-1, the J call TRBJ2-7, with D possibly matching TRBD2 (6 bases). The TCR sequence derives from a female donor with breast cancer. Some clones in this sample may be carry-over from other donors' samples. The source material was axillary lymph node tissue. The CDR3 reads CASSQVSSSVGFEQYF. The CDR3, as DNA: TGTGCCAGCAGCCAGGTCTCCTCTAGCGTCGGATTCGAGCAGTACTTC.